This T cell receptor beta chain appears in the sequencing data of a study of CD4 T cells in relation to SARS-CoV-2 and coronaviruses. Study-level background: PBMCs were cultured with antigen for 10 days before TCR beta sequencing.

Sequencing used immunoSEQ multiplex PCR; TCRdb keeps in-frame clones, though not all of them. The table shows about 17,000 clones, with 82% occurring only once. CDR3 length: 17 residues. V gave up 1 base and J gave up 1 base, with 16 bases separating them. CDR1 and CDR2 (germline): PRHDT, FYEKMQ (reference sequence). CD4+ T cells from unexposed donors were obtained before the COVID-19 pandemic (2011-2018). CD4+ T cells were isolated from the cells after around eleven days of culture. As cell numbers allowed, unexposed-donor CD4+ T cells faced SARS-CoV-2 S/N and four cold-coronavirus spikes. Comment on this clone: Its antigen is unidentified.

Sequencing input: CD4+ T cells from PBMCs, cultured in vitro. The V and J genes are TRBV13 and TRBJ2-5; no firm D call. This clonotype was sampled from a human donor in good health. The DNA for the CDR3 is TGTGCCAGCAGCTTAGCCCGAAGTCTAGTTTTCCAAGAGACCCAGTACTTC. Translated, it gives CASSLARSLVFQETQYF.